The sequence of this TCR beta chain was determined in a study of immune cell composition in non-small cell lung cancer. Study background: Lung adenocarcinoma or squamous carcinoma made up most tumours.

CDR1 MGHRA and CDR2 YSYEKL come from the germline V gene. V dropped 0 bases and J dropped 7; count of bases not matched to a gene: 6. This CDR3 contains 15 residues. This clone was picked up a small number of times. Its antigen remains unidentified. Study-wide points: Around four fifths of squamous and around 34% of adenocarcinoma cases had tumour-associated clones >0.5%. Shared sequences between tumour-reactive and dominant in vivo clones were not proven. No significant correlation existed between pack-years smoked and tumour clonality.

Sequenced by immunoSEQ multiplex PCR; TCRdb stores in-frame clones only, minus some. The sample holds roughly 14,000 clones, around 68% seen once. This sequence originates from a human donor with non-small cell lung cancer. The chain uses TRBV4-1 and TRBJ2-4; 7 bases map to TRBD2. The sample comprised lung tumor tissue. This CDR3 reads CASSQDPRGGNIQYF. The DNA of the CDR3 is TGCGCCAGCAGCCAAGACCCCCGGGGAGGGAACATTCAGTACTTC.